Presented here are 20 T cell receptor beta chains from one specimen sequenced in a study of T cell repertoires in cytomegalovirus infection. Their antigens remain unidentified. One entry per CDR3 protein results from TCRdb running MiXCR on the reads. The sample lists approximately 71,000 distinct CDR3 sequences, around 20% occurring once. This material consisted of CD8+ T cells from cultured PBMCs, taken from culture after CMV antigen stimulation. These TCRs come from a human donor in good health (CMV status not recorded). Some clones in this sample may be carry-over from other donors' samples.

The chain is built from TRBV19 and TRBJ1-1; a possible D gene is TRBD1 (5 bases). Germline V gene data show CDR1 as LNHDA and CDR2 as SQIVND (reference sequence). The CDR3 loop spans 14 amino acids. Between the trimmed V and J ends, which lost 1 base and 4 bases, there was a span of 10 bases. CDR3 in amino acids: CASSIGVGGTEAFF. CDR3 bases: TGTGCCAGTAGTATAGGGGTCGGGGGCACTGAAGCTTTCTTT.

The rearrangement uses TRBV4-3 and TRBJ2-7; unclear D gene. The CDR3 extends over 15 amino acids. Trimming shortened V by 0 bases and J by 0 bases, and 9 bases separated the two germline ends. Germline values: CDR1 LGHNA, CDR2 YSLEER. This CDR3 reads CASSQDHHYSYEQYF. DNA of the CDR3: TGCGCCAGCAGCCAAGATCACCATTACTCCTACGAGCAGTACTTC.

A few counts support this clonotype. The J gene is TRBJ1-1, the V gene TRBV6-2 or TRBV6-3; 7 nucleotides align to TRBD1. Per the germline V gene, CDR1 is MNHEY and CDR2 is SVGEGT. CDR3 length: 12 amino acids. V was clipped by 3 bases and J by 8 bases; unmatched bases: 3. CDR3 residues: CASSYTGQEAFF. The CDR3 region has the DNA TGTGCCAGCAGTTATACGGGACAGGAAGCTTTCTTT.

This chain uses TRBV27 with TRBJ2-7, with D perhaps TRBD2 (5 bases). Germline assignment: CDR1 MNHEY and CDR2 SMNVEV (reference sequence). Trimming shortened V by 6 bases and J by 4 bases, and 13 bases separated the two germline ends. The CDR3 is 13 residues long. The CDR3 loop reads CASSSFEGYEQYF. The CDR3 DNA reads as TGTGCCAGCAGCTCCTTTGAGGGATACGAGCAGTACTTC.

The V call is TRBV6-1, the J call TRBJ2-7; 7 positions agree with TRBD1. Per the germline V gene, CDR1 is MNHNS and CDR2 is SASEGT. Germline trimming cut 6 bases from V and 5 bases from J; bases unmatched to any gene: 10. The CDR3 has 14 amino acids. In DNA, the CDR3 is TGTGCCAGCAGAGTCGGGACAGAGAAGAACGAGCAGTACTTC. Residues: CASRVGTEKNEQYF.

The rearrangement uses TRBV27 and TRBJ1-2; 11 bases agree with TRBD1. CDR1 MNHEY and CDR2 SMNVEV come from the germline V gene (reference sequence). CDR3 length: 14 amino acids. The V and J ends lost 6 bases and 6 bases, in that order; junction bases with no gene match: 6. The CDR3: CASRSGQGVNGYTF. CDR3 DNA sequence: TGTGCCAGCAGGTCGGGACAGGGGGTTAATGGCTACACCTTC.

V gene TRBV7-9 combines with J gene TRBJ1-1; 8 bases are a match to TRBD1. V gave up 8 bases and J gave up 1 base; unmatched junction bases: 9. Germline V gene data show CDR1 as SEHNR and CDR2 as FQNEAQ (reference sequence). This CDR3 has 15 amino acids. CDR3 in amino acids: CASYRTGTRNTEAFF. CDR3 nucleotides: TGTGCCAGCTATCGGACAGGGACAAGGAACACTGAAGCTTTCTTT.

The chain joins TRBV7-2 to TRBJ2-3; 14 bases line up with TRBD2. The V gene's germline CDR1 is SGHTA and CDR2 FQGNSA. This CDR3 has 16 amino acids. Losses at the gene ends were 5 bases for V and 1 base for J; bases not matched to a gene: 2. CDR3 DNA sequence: TGTGCCAGCAGCGGGACTAGCGGGGGAGGCACAGATACGCAGTATTTT. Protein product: CASSGTSGGGTDTQYF.

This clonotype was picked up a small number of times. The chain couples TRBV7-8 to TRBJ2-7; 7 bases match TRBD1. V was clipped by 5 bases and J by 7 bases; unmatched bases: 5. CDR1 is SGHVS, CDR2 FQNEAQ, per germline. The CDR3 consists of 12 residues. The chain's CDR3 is CASSPGTVEQYF. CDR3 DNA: TGTGCCAGCAGCCCCGGGACAGTAGAGCAGTACTTC.

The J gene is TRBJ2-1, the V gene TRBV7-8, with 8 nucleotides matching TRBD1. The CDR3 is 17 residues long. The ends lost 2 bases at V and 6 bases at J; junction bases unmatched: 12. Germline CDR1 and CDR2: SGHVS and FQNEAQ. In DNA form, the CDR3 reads TGTGCCAGCAGCTTACTTTCCGGCCAGGGGGCACTCAATGAGCAGTTCTTC. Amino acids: CASSLLSGQGALNEQFF.

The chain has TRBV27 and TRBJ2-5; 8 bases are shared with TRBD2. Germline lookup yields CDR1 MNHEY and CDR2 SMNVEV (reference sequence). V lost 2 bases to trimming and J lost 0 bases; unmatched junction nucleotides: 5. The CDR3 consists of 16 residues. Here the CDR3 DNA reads TGTGCCAGCAGTTTAAACCCGCGGGGGGACCAAGAGACCCAGTACTTC. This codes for CASSLNPRGDQETQYF.

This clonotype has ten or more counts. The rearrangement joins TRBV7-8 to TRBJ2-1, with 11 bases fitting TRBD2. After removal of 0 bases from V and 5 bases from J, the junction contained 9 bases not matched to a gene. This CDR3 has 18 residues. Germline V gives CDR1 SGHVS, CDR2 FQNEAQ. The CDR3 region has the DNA TGTGCCAGCAGCTTAGCGAGGACTAGCGGGTCGGAAAACAATGAGCAGTTCTTC. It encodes CASSLARTSGSENNEQFF.

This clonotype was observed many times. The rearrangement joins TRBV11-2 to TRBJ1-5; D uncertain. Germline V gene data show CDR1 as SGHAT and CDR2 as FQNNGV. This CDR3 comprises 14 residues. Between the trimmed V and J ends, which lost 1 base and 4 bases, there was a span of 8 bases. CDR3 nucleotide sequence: TGTGCCAGCAGCTTAGGTGTTGGGAATCAGCCCCAGCATTTT. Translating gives CASSLGVGNQPQHF.

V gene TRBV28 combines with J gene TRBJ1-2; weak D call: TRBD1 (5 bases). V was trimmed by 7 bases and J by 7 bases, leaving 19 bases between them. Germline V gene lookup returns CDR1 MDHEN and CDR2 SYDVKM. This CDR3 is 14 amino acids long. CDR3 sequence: CASNRGERGIGYTF. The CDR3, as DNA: TGTGCCAGCAATCGGGGGGAGCGAGGCATTGGCTACACCTTC.

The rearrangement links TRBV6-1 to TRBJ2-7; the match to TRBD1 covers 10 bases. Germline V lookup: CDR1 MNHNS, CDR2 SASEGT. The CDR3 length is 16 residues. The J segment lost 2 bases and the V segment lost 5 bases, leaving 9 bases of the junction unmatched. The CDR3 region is CASSSRQGAVTYEQYF. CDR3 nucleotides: TGTGCCAGCAGTAGTCGACAGGGGGCAGTTACCTACGAGCAGTACTTC.

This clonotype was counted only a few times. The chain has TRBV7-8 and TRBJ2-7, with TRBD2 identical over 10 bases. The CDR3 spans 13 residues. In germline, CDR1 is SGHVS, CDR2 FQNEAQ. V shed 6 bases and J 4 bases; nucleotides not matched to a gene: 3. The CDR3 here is CASSLAGAYEQYF. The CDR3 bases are TGTGCCAGCAGTCTAGCGGGGGCGTACGAGCAGTACTTC.

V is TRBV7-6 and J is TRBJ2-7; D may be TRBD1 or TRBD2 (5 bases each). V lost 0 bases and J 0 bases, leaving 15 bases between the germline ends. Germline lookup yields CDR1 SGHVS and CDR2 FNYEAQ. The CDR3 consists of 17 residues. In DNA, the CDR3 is TGTGCCAGCAGCTTAGCGCGGGCCAGGGTGCCCTCCTACGAGCAGTACTTC. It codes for CASSLARARVPSYEQYF.

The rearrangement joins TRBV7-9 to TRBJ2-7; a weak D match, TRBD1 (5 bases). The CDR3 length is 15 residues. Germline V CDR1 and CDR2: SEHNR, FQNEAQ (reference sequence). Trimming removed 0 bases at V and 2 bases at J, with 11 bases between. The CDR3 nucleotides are TGTGCCAGCAGCTTAGCACAGGTGAACCCCTACGAGCAGTACTTC. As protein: CASSLAQVNPYEQYF.

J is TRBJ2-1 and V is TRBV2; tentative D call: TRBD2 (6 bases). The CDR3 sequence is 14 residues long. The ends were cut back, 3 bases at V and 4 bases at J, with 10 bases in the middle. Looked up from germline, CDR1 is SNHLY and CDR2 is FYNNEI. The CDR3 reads CASSDGLLYNEQFF. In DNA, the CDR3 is TGTGCCAGCAGTGACGGACTATTGTACAATGAGCAGTTCTTC.

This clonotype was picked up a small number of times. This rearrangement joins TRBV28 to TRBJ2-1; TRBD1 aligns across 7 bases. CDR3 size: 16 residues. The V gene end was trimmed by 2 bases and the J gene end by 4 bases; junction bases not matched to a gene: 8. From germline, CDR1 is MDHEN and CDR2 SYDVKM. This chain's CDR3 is CASSLPTGYRYNEQFF. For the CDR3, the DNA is TGTGCCAGCAGTTTACCGACAGGGTATCGATACAATGAGCAGTTCTTC.